This entry features one T cell receptor (beta chain) sequence. The repertoire was sequenced with immunoSEQ multiplex PCR; TCRdb's copy has only in-frame clones and lacks some. The repertoire holds tens of thousands of clones, less than 95% seen once, with more than 0.35% in the top ten. This sample is part of a study of technical replicates of blood from a few donors. Specimen: T cells isolated from PBMCs. The TCR originated in a human donor in good health.

Here the CDR3 reads CASSPEVVNTEAFF. CDR3 coding DNA: TGTGCCAGCAGCCCGGAGGTGGTGAACACTGAAGCTTTCTTT. V is TRBV5-5 and J is TRBJ1-1; D is unresolved. There are 14 residues in the CDR3. V lost 4 bases and J 0 bases, leaving 10 bases between the germline ends. CDR1 and CDR2 (germline): SGHKS, YYEKEE (reference sequence). The whole variable domain, remainder taken from reference TRBV5-5 and TRBJ1-1, is DAGVTQSPTHLIKTRGQQVTLRCSPISGHKSVSWYQQVLGQGPQFIFQYYEKEERGRGNFPDRFSARQFPNYSSELNVNALLLGDSALYLCASSPEVVNTEAFFGQGTRLTVV.